Each of the 17 T cell receptor beta chains below was sequenced from the same sample in a study of blood T cell repertoires in COVID-19. Clones were read by immunoSEQ multiplex PCR, and TCRdb kept only the in-frame ones, dropping some. The data show under 80,000 clones, around 85% seen once. What was sequenced was peripheral blood. The receptors come from a human donor in a cohort sampled during active COVID-19.

Worth noting for this clone: Other DNA sequences in the same sample also yield this CDR3. The gene calls are TRBV19 and TRBJ2-2; TRBD2 matches at 11 bases. V lost 5 bases to trimming and J lost 6 bases; unmatched junction nucleotides: 11. The CDR3 has 17 amino acids. CDR1 LNHDA and CDR2 SQIVND come from the germline V gene (reference sequence). The CDR3 DNA follows: TGTGCCAGTAGTCGGAGTAGCGGGGGGGCCGGATCCGGGGAGCTGTTTTTT. Protein product: CASSRSSGGAGSGELFF. Using reference TRBV19 and TRBJ2-2 for the parts outside the CDR3, the full variable domain is DGGITQSPKYLFRKEGQNVTLSCEQNLNHDAMYWYRQDPGQGLRLIYYSQIVNDFQKGDIAEGYSVSREKKESFPLTVTSAQKNPTAFYLCASSRSSGGAGSGELFFGEGSRLTVL.

J is TRBJ1-1 and V is TRBV30; maybe TRBD1 (5 bases). The CDR3 is made up of 12 amino acids. The V end lost 4 bases, the J end lost 6 bases, and 12 bases lay between the germline ends. In germline, CDR1 is GTSNPN, CDR2 SVGIG (reference sequence). The CDR3 sequence is CAWTSGLAEAFF. The CDR3 bases are TGTGCCTGGACTTCAGGGCTCGCTGAAGCTTTCTTT. Together with reference TRBV30 and TRBJ1-1, the CDR3 gives the full variable domain: SQTIHQWPATLVQPVGSPLSLECTVEGTSNPNLYWYRQAAGRGLQLLFYSVGIGQISSEVPQNLSASRPQDRQFILSSKKLLLSDSGFYLCAWTSGLAEAFFGQGTRLTVV.

This clone came up a few times. J is TRBJ1-4 and V is TRBV4-3; TRBD1 matches 7 bases. V gave up 4 bases and J gave up 13 bases; unmatched junction bases: 12. The germline CDR1 and CDR2 sequences are LGHNA and YSLEER. This CDR3 has 14 amino acids. DNA of the CDR3: TGCGCCAGCAGCCCGGGCAGGGGGAATGGGGGACTGTTTTTT. Its protein is CASSPGRGNGGLFF.

This chain joins TRBV5-5 and TRBJ1-5; 9 nucleotides line up with TRBD1. The CDR3 is 17 residues long. CDR1 is SGHKS and CDR2 is YYEKEE in the germline V gene (reference sequence). The V segment lost 4 bases and the J segment 2 bases; nucleotides outside the gene matches: 10. This CDR3 is CASSLGLTGGRNQPQHF. CDR3 bases: TGTGCCAGCAGCCTCGGGCTGACAGGGGGGCGCAATCAGCCCCAGCATTTT.

The chain uses TRBV5-1 and TRBJ1-5; the D gene is possibly TRBD1 (5 bases). Germline CDR1 SGHRS, CDR2 YFSETQ. This CDR3 comprises 15 residues. Trimming cost V 4 bases and J 8 bases, with 19 bases left between them. The CDR3 DNA sequence: TGCGCCAGCAGCGCGGGGACCCGGGCTCTAGAGCCCCAGCATTTT. Translation gives CASSAGTRALEPQHF.

The rearrangement joins TRBV12-3 or TRBV12-4 to TRBJ1-1; D unclear. The CDR3 spans 13 residues. Trimming pared 0 bases from V and 6 bases from J, leaving 8 bases between. CDR3 sequence (DNA): TGTGCCAGCAGTTTAGCGTTTAGTGCTGAAGCTTTCTTT. Protein product: CASSLAFSAEAFF.

Here the CDR3 reads CASSGVGGLNEQFF. As DNA, the CDR3 is TGCGCCAGCAGTGGTGTGGGAGGATTGAATGAGCAGTTCTTC. This chain uses TRBV5-1 with TRBJ2-1, with a weak D call TRBD2 (6 bases). Germline V lookup: CDR1 SGHRS, CDR2 YFSETQ. Trimming removed 5 bases at V and 7 bases at J, with 16 bases between. The CDR3 loop spans 14 amino acids.

The gene calls are TRBV5-1 and TRBJ1-5, with D possibly matching TRBD1 (6 bases). Germline loops: CDR1 SGHRS, CDR2 YFSETQ. Trimming took 4 bases from V and 3 from J, leaving 11 bases between them. The CDR3 has 14 residues. CDR3 amino acids: CASSLQGPNQPQHF. The CDR3 DNA reads TGCGCCAGCAGCCTTCAGGGGCCCAATCAGCCCCAGCATTTT.

The V call is TRBV5-1, the J call TRBJ2-7; 8 nucleotides match TRBD1. V was clipped by 0 bases and J by 4 bases; unmatched bases: 6. The CDR3 contains 15 residues. Germline V gives CDR1 SGHRS, CDR2 YFSETQ. DNA of the CDR3: TGCGCCAGCAGCTTGGACGGGCAGGGGGCATACGAGCAGTACTTC. This translates into CASSLDGQGAYEQYF. Together with reference TRBV5-1 and TRBJ2-7, the CDR3 gives the full variable domain: KAGVTQTPRYLIKTRGQQVTLSCSPISGHRSVSWYQQTPGQGLQFLFEYFSETQRNKGNFPGRFSGRQFSNSRSEMNVSTLELGDSALYLCASSLDGQGAYEQYFGPGTRLTVT.

This chain links TRBV2 with TRBJ2-2, with 9 positions matching TRBD1. Looked up from germline, CDR1 is SNHLY and CDR2 is FYNNEI. This CDR3 is 15 amino acids long. The ends lost 4 bases at V and 0 bases at J; junction bases unmatched: 0. As DNA, the CDR3 is TGTGCCAGCAGTGGACAGGGGGCGAACACCGGGGAGCTGTTTTTT. As protein: CASSGQGANTGELFF.

The chain joins TRBV7-2 to TRBJ1-2, with 9 bases matching TRBD1. V shed 5 bases and J 5 bases; nucleotides not matched to a gene: 3. The CDR3 has 13 amino acids. Germline CDR1 is SGHTA and CDR2 is FQGNSA. The CDR3 DNA follows: TGTGCCAGCAGCCCTGGGACAGGGTATGGCTACACCTTC. Its translation is CASSPGTGYGYTF.

This chain uses TRBV5-4 with TRBJ2-5; 9 bases line up with TRBD1. The germline V gene has CDR1 SGHNT and CDR2 YYREEE (reference sequence). Unmatched junction bases numbered 1, after V lost 3 bases and J lost 4 bases. This CDR3 comprises 13 residues. Here the CDR3 DNA reads TGTGCCAGCAGCTCACAGGGGGCAGAGACCCAGTACTTC. Translation: CASSSQGAETQYF.

This chain connects TRBV14 to TRBJ2-2; a possible D gene is TRBD1 (6 bases). The CDR3 totals 15 residues. Looked up from germline, CDR1 is SGHDN and CDR2 is FVKESK. V lost 1 base and J lost 7, with 13 bases in between. CDR3 loop: CASSQVTGSVGELFF. The CDR3 DNA sequence: TGTGCCAGCAGCCAAGTTACAGGGTCCGTCGGGGAGCTGTTTTTT.

In its sample, this clone was seen once. This chain joins TRBV27 and TRBJ2-7, with 9 nucleotides matching TRBD1. Germline trimming cut 8 bases from V and 4 bases from J; bases unmatched to any gene: 15. This CDR3 has 16 amino acids. The germline V gene has CDR1 MNHEY and CDR2 SMNVEV (reference sequence). The CDR3 here is CASRSLLRDRAYEQYF. CDR3 nucleotides: TGTGCCAGCCGATCCTTACTCCGGGACAGGGCTTACGAGCAGTACTTC.

This sequence joins TRBV24-1 and TRBJ2-7; TRBD1 matches 9 bases. The germline V gene has CDR1 KGHDR and CDR2 SFDVKD. J was trimmed by 3 bases and V by 10 bases; bases with no gene match: 6. The CDR3 is 13 residues long. CDR3 nucleotides: TGTGCCACTTCACAGGGGGCGAGCTACGAGCAGTACTTC. It translates to CATSQGASYEQYF.

Comments on this clone: In the same sample, other DNA sequences code for this CDR3. The rearrangement links TRBV28 to TRBJ1-2; D possibly corresponds to TRBD1 (5 bases). With 6 bases removed from V and 0 bases from J, the gap between germline ends came to 8 bases. The CDR3 is made up of 13 amino acids. The germline V gene encodes CDR1 MDHEN and CDR2 SYDVKM. The CDR3 sequence: CASSLDTNYGYTF. The DNA of the CDR3 is TGTGCCAGCAGCCTGGACACTAACTATGGCTACACCTTC.

The V and J genes are TRBV6-5 and TRBJ1-2; possible D gene TRBD1, 5 bases. Trimming took off 7 bases at V and 7 bases at J, with 19 bases between the two ends. Germline CDR1 and CDR2: MNHEY and SVGAGI. The CDR3 length is 14 residues. CDR3 nucleotide sequence: TGTGCCAGCACAGGCCGGCCAGGGTCTGCTGGCTACACCTTC. Translating gives CASTGRPGSAGYTF.